This passage covers 8 T cell receptor beta chains from one sample sequenced in a study of cytotoxic CD8 clonotypes in ibrutinib-treated CLL. The table came from immunoSEQ multiplex PCR; TCRdb's copy has only in-frame clones and leaves some out. The top ten hold less than 4% of the sample, which has fewer than 150,000 clones, 80% to 90% seen once. This sample comprised PBMCs, obtained after 24 months of ibrutinib treatment. Source of these receptors: a human donor with chronic lymphocytic leukemia.

The chain employs TRBV12-5 and TRBJ2-7, with TRBD1 as a possible D gene (6 bases). Germline V gene sequence: CDR1 LGHNT, CDR2 FRNRAP. CDR3 size: 16 residues. V was trimmed by 0 bases and J by 4 bases, leaving 16 bases between them. CDR3 DNA: TGTGCTAGTGGTTTGGTATTGGCAGGGGTATCGTACGAGCAGTACTTC. It is translated as CASGLVLAGVSYEQYF.

This clone is a singleton in its sample. The chain joins TRBV19 to TRBJ1-6; D gene uncertain. The CDR3 runs to 16 residues. Germline V gives CDR1 LNHDA, CDR2 SQIVND (reference sequence). The germline V and J ends were trimmed by 3 bases and 3 bases, with 12 bases remaining between them. DNA for the CDR3: TGTGCCAGTAGTATTTCAACGGTATACTATAATTCACCCCTCCACTTT. As protein: CASSISTVYYNSPLHF.

The chain couples TRBV25-1 to TRBJ2-5; 7 positions agree with TRBD1. Germline CDR1 reads MGHDK; CDR2 reads SYGVNS. The CDR3 spans 15 residues. V dropped 5 bases and J dropped 5; count of bases not matched to a gene: 11. The DNA of the CDR3 is TGTGCCAGCAGTCCCGACAAGACAGGGTGGGAGACCCAGTACTTC. Amino acids: CASSPDKTGWETQYF.

This clone turned up a few times. The CDR3 loop reads CASSLGGESYEQYF. Here the CDR3 DNA reads TGTGCCAGCAGCTTAGGTGGAGAATCCTACGAGCAGTACTTC. The chain joins TRBV7-9 to TRBJ2-7; D unclear. V dropped 1 base and J dropped 1 base, with 8 bases sitting between them. Germline-derived CDR1 and CDR2 are SEHNR and FQNEAQ (reference sequence). The CDR3 contains 14 residues.

The rearrangement uses TRBV9 and TRBJ1-3; D gene unclear. The CDR3 length is 13 residues. Deletions cut 4 bases from V and 3 bases from J, with 8 bases between. Germline CDR1 SGDLS, CDR2 YYNGEE. The CDR3 nucleotides read TGTGCCAGCAGCCCTCAACTTGGAAACACCATATATTTT. This gives the protein CASSPQLGNTIYF.

This chain connects TRBV10-3 to TRBJ1-3; TRBD1 might be the D (6 bases). The germline V gene encodes CDR1 ENHRY and CDR2 SYGVKD. The CDR3 has 13 residues. V lost 6 bases and J lost 1, with 7 bases in between. The CDR3 DNA reads as TGTGCCATCAGGGACAGTTCTGGAAACACCATATATTTT. Translating gives CAIRDSSGNTIYF.

The chain uses TRBV7-9 and TRBJ1-4, with D perhaps TRBD1 (6 bases). Germline values: CDR1 SEHNR, CDR2 FQNEAQ (reference sequence). V lost 4 bases, J lost 6 bases, and 9 bases lay in between. This CDR3 has 13 residues. DNA for the CDR3: TGTGCCAGCAGCTATGCAGGGGATGAAAAACTGTTTTTT. Its protein product is CASSYAGDEKLFF.

This sequence joins TRBV19 and TRBJ1-1, with 7 bases fitting TRBD1. V lost 10 bases, J lost 0 bases, and 11 bases stayed unmatched. CDR1 and CDR2 (germline): LNHDA, SQIVND (reference sequence). The CDR3 spans 15 residues. In DNA, the CDR3 is TGTGCCACCCAACGGAGGGGGCCGGTGAACACTGAAGCTTTCTTT. Translated, it gives CATQRRGPVNTEAFF.